This passage covers 23 T cell receptor beta chains from one sample sequenced in a study of long-term antiretroviral therapy in people with HIV (dated by TCRdb to the early 2020s). The immunoSEQ hsTCRB v3.0 assay was used at survey level resolution to sequence the TRB variable region. Here the immuneACCESS table is served through TCRdb, limited to in-frame sequences with V and J called. Missing clones are a known gap in these copies; in checked studies unresolved V genes cover under half, and the rest lacks a known reason. This sample holds 42,000 or so clones; 86% were observed only once. Around 4% of the sample belongs to the ten largest clones. This specimen was unsorted PBMCs, taken 1.2 years after starting antiretroviral therapy. These receptors all come from a woman in her forties or fifties with HIV.

This clone appeared a single time. The chain is built from TRBV11-2 and TRBJ2-5; TRBD1 is a possible D gene (7 bases). The germline CDR1 and CDR2 sequences are SGHAT and FQNNGV. V was trimmed by 5 bases and J by 5 bases, leaving 15 bases between them. The CDR3 is made up of 14 amino acids. CDR3 sequence (DNA): TGTGCCAGCAGCCCCGGAGGGGGCCGGGAGACCCAGTACTTC. Its protein product is CASSPGGGRETQYF. The entire variable domain, with the rest obtained from reference TRBV11-2 and TRBJ2-5, is as follows: EAGVAQSPRYKIIEKRQSVAFWCNPISGHATLYWYQQILGQGPKLLIQFQNNGVVDDSQLPKDRFSAERLKGVDSTLKIQPAKLEDSAVYLCASSPGGGRETQYFGPGTRLLVL.

This clone has just a few counts. The J gene is TRBJ1-4, the V gene TRBV27, with D possibly matching TRBD1 (6 bases). CDR3 length equals 15 residues. Trimming stripped 4 bases from V and 0 bases from J, with 9 bases between. The germline V gene encodes CDR1 MNHEY and CDR2 SMNVEV (reference sequence). DNA of the CDR3: TGTGCCAGCAGTTCCAGGGGTTCAACTAATGAAAAACTGTTTTTT. Amino acids: CASSSRGSTNEKLFF.

The V call is TRBV5-6, the J call TRBJ1-1; D might be TRBD1 (5 bases). The CDR3 has 12 amino acids. The germline gives CDR1 SGHDT, CDR2 YYEEEE. V lost 5 bases and J 6 bases, leaving 11 bases between the germline ends. The CDR3 here is CASSDQGPEAFF. The CDR3 DNA follows: TGTGCCAGCAGTGATCAGGGTCCTGAAGCTTTCTTT.

The chain is built from TRBV29-1 and TRBJ2-3; D is undetermined. There are 12 residues in the CDR3. The germline V gene has CDR1 SQVTM and CDR2 ANQGSEA. V dropped 3 bases and J dropped 0 bases, with 4 bases sitting between them. The DNA for the CDR3 is TGCAGCGTTGATCCTAGCACAGATACGCAGTATTTT. As protein: CSVDPSTDTQYF.

The CDR3 DNA sequence: TGTGCCAGCAGTTTAAGGACGGGTAGCACAGATACGCAGTATTTT. Translation: CASSLRTGSTDTQYF. J is TRBJ2-3 and V is TRBV6-1; D gene unclear. CDR1 and CDR2 from the germline V gene are MNHNS and SASEGT. The CDR3 loop spans 15 amino acids. The V gene lost 5 bases and the J gene lost 0 bases, with 12 bases spanning the gap.

This sequence joins TRBV5-1 and TRBJ1-2, with D unclear. The ends were cut back, 0 bases at V and 6 bases at J, with 15 bases in the middle. Germline values: CDR1 SGHRS, CDR2 YFSETQ. CDR3 length: 15 residues. The CDR3 nucleotides are TGCGCCAGCAGCTTGGCCTCTAGGACCCTTGATGGCTACACCTTC. The encoded protein is CASSLASRTLDGYTF. Variable domain in full (rest from reference TRBV5-1 and TRBJ1-2): KAGVTQTPRYLIKTRGQQVTLSCSPISGHRSVSWYQQTPGQGLQFLFEYFSETQRNKGNFPGRFSGRQFSNSRSEMNVSTLELGDSALYLCASSLASRTLDGYTFGSGTRLTVV.

This clone was counted once. This chain joins TRBV30 and TRBJ2-6, with 7 bases fitting TRBD1. Germline loops: CDR1 GTSNPN, CDR2 SVGIG (reference sequence). CDR3 length equals 16 residues. V trimming: 4 bases; J trimming: 5 bases; junction bases outside the gene matches: 11. CDR3 nucleotide sequence: TGTGCCTGGAACCGGGACAGAGATATCAGGGCCAACGTCCTGACTTTC. It codes for CAWNRDRDIRANVLTF.

The gene calls are TRBV5-1 and TRBJ2-5; 7 bases align to TRBD1. V shed 4 bases, J shed 2 bases, and the junction held 5 bases outside the gene matches. This CDR3 comprises 14 residues. CDR1 and CDR2 (germline): SGHRS, YFSETQ. The CDR3 DNA is TGCGCCAGCAGCCCCTACAGGGGTCAAGAGACCCAGTACTTC. Its translation: CASSPYRGQETQYF.

V usage is TRBV4-1 and J usage is TRBJ2-5; no clear D gene. Per the germline V gene, CDR1 is MGHRA and CDR2 is YSYEKL. Trimming removed 3 bases at V and 4 bases at J, with 12 bases between. The CDR3 contains 14 residues. The CDR3 bases are TGCGCCAGCAGCCAGAAGACGGGCGGAGAGACCCAGTACTTC. It specifies CASSQKTGGETQYF.

J is TRBJ2-5 and V is TRBV4-1; TRBD1 is a possible D gene (6 bases). V dropped 1 base and J dropped 5 bases, with 8 bases sitting between them. The CDR3 spans 13 residues. Germline V gene lookup returns CDR1 MGHRA and CDR2 YSYEKL. DNA for the CDR3: TGCGCCAGCAGCCAAGCAGGGGAGGAGACCCAGTACTTC. Translated, it gives CASSQAGEETQYF.

The chain is built from TRBV6-5 and TRBJ2-3; maybe TRBD1 (7 bases). Trimming pared 6 bases from V and 0 bases from J, leaving 13 bases between. The CDR3 consists of 15 residues. The V gene's germline CDR1 is MNHEY and CDR2 SVGAGI. CDR3 nucleotides: TGTGCCAGCAGATCCAGGGGGGATAGCACAGATACGCAGTATTTT. Protein: CASRSRGDSTDTQYF.

The chain has TRBV14 and TRBJ1-1, with 7 positions matching TRBD1. Per germline, CDR1 SGHDN and CDR2 FVKESK. The CDR3 covers 15 residues. J gave up 2 bases and V 4 bases, and 7 bases lay outside the gene matches. The CDR3 bases are TGTGCCAGCAGCCCTCAGACAGGGTATAACACTGAAGCTTTCTTT. This codes for CASSPQTGYNTEAFF.

The V call is TRBV4-1, the J call TRBJ2-7; D gene uncertain. The CDR3 extends over 13 amino acids. The germline V gene encodes CDR1 MGHRA and CDR2 YSYEKL. Trimming stripped 0 bases from V and 7 bases from J, with 10 bases between. Here the CDR3 reads CASSQDWLGEQYF. CDR3 coding DNA: TGCGCCAGCAGCCAAGATTGGCTAGGGGAGCAGTACTTC.

This sequence joins TRBV6-5 and TRBJ1-2; unclear D gene. The CDR3 length is 13 residues. CDR1 is MNHEY, CDR2 SVGAGI, per germline. Trimming removed 2 bases from V and 8 bases from J, with 12 bases in between. CDR3 DNA: TGTGCCAGCAGTTACCGACAAGAAGGAGGCTACACCTTC. It encodes CASSYRQEGGYTF.

The chain is built from TRBV2 and TRBJ1-4; D call uncertain. The CDR3 extends over 11 amino acids. Trimming took 3 bases from V and 6 from J, leaving 2 bases between them. Germline-derived CDR1 and CDR2 are SNHLY and FYNNEI. The chain's CDR3 is CASSEHEKLFF. The CDR3 DNA follows: TGTGCCAGCAGTGAGCATGAAAAACTGTTTTTT. The variable domain in full, with the rest retrieved from reference TRBV2 and TRBJ1-4, is EPEVTQTPSHQVTQMGQEVILRCVPISNHLYFYWYRQILGQKVEFLVSFYNNEISEKSEIFDDQFSVERPDGSNFTLKIRSTKLEDSAMYFCASSEHEKLFFGSGTQLSVL.

The rearrangement uses TRBV7-2 and TRBJ1-5; 7 positions agree with TRBD1. The CDR3 runs 15 residues. V lost 4 bases to trimming and J lost 6 bases; unmatched junction nucleotides: 9. The germline gives CDR1 SGHTA, CDR2 FQGNSA. The CDR3 sequence: CASSYRQGYGQPQHF. The CDR3, as DNA: TGTGCCAGCAGCTACCGACAGGGCTATGGTCAGCCCCAGCATTTT.

The chain links TRBV18 to TRBJ1-5; D is perhaps TRBD1 (6 bases). V dropped 2 bases and J dropped 7 bases, with 15 bases sitting between them. The CDR3 spans 15 residues. Germline values: CDR1 KGHSH, CDR2 LQKENI. The CDR3 DNA is TGTGCCAGCTCACCAGTAGGGGGAGGTGGCCAGCCCCAGCATTTT. Translation: CASSPVGGGGQPQHF.

This chain links TRBV29-1 with TRBJ2-3; 9 nucleotides agree with TRBD2. Per the germline V gene, CDR1 is SQVTM and CDR2 is ANQGSEA. The CDR3 totals 15 residues. V dropped 5 bases and J dropped 2; count of bases not matched to a gene: 8. The CDR3 region has the DNA TGCAGCGTTCGGGGCCTAGCGGGAATCACAGATACGCAGTATTTT. Residues: CSVRGLAGITDTQYF.

This clone was seen a handful of times. The chain joins TRBV6-1 to TRBJ1-3, with D hard to call. Germline V gives CDR1 MNHNS, CDR2 SASEGT. Trimming pared 2 bases from V and 2 bases from J, leaving 1 base between. The CDR3 consists of 12 residues. This CDR3 is CASSEPGNTIYF. CDR3 DNA sequence: TGTGCCAGCAGTGAACCTGGAAACACCATATATTTT.

CDR3 coding DNA: TGTGCCAGCAGTTTCTCCAAGTACCAAGAGACCCAGTACTTC. It yields the protein CASSFSKYQETQYF. The chain uses TRBV7-2 and TRBJ2-5; D ambiguous. Germline V gives CDR1 SGHTA, CDR2 FQGNSA. This CDR3 region has 14 residues. The V end lost 6 bases, the J end lost 0 bases, and 11 bases lay between the germline ends.

The gene calls are TRBV29-1 and TRBJ1-1; D ambiguous. The CDR3 covers 11 residues. The germline V and J ends were trimmed by 4 bases and 1 base, with 4 bases remaining between them. Germline V gene sequence: CDR1 SQVTM, CDR2 ANQGSEA. The CDR3 nucleotides read TGCAGCGTTGCTGAGAACACTGAAGCTTTCTTT. Its protein product is CSVAENTEAFF.

This clone has a single count. V gene TRBV6-5 combines with J gene TRBJ2-3; 7 bases fit TRBD1. CDR3 length equals 16 residues. V was clipped by 0 bases and J by 0 bases; unmatched bases: 3. Germline V lookup: CDR1 MNHEY, CDR2 SVGAGI. Here the CDR3 reads CASSYSRQGSTDTQYF. Written as DNA, the CDR3 is TGTGCCAGCAGTTACTCCCGACAGGGAAGCACAGATACGCAGTATTTT.

The V and J genes are TRBV30 and TRBJ2-7; the D gene could be TRBD1 or TRBD2 (6 bases each). The CDR3 consists of 14 residues. The ends were cut back, 5 bases at V and 2 bases at J, with 16 bases in the middle. CDR1 GTSNPN and CDR2 SVGIG come from the germline V gene (reference sequence). The CDR3 protein is CAWAGGGLTYEQYF. The CDR3 coding sequence is TGTGCCTGGGCCGGAGGGGGGCTCACCTACGAGCAGTACTTC.